A single sample gave rise to the 30 T cell receptor beta chains below, sequenced in a study of blood T cell repertoires in COVID-19. The data were produced by immunoSEQ multiplex PCR, yet TCRdb's version contains in-frame clones alone and is incomplete. This sample has tens of thousands of clones; approximately 80% occur once, and the top ten carry approximately 6.3%. Source material: peripheral blood. The receptors stem from a man in his 70s with COVID-19, enrolled during active disease.

This chain links TRBV6-5 with TRBJ1-2; a possible D gene is TRBD1 (6 bases). Germline CDR1 and CDR2: MNHEY and SVGAGI. Trimming pared 5 bases from V and 8 bases from J, leaving 18 bases between. The CDR3 contains 14 residues. In DNA form, the CDR3 reads TGTGCCAGCAGTCCCTCGGGGGGGGCAAGGGGCTACACCTTC. Amino acid sequence: CASSPSGGARGYTF.

The V call is TRBV12-3 or TRBV12-4, the J call TRBJ1-1, with no clear D. This CDR3 region has 12 residues. V shed 6 bases and J shed 1 base, with 6 bases lying between them. The CDR3 here is CASRHRNTEAFF. CDR3 bases: TGTGCCAGCAGACACAGGAACACTGAAGCTTTCTTT.

There are a few counts of this clone. This chain uses TRBV3-1 (or the pseudogene TRBV3-2) with TRBJ2-5; 10 nucleotides agree with TRBD2. Losses at the gene ends were 4 bases for V and 0 bases for J; bases not matched to a gene: 2. From germline, CDR1 is LGHDT and CDR2 YNNKEL (reference sequence). The CDR3 length is 15 residues. CDR3 DNA: TGTGCCAGCAGCCTCCTAGCGGGGGACCAAGAGACCCAGTACTTC. Translated: CASSLLAGDQETQYF.

The J gene is TRBJ2-1, the V gene TRBV7-2; 8 bases are shared with TRBD2. Germline-derived CDR1 and CDR2 are SGHTA and FQGNSA. The CDR3 covers 16 residues. V lost 1 base and J lost 0; bases outside the gene matches: 2. CDR3: CASSLGAGGSYNEQFF. DNA for the CDR3: TGTGCCAGCAGCTTAGGGGCGGGAGGCTCCTACAATGAGCAGTTCTTC.

This chain links TRBV6-1 with TRBJ2-3, with 12 bases matching TRBD2. The J segment lost 2 bases and the V segment lost 4 bases, leaving 4 bases of the junction unmatched. This CDR3 contains 16 residues. The germline CDR1 and CDR2 sequences are MNHNS and SASEGT. The CDR3 sequence is CASSASSGGATDTQYF. The CDR3 DNA reads TGTGCCAGCAGTGCTTCTAGCGGGGGGGCCACAGATACGCAGTATTTT.

The V gene is TRBV6-5, the J gene TRBJ2-1; TRBD2 matches at 12 bases. Germline assignment: CDR1 MNHEY and CDR2 SVGAGI. V was clipped by 8 bases and J by 7 bases; unmatched bases: 3. The CDR3 is made up of 13 amino acids. DNA of the CDR3: TGTGCCAGCGGACTAGCGGGATGGAATGAGCAGTTCTTC. It is translated as CASGLAGWNEQFF.

The rearrangement links TRBV3-1 (or the pseudogene TRBV3-2) to TRBJ1-2, with 7 bases lining up with TRBD1. Unmatched junction bases numbered 3, after V lost 4 bases and J lost 4 bases. The CDR3 contains 13 residues. Germline loops: CDR1 LGHDT, CDR2 YNNKEL (reference sequence). CDR3 loop: CASSPSGGYGYTF. The CDR3 nucleotides are TGTGCCAGCAGCCCTTCAGGGGGCTATGGCTACACCTTC.

CDR3 coding DNA: TGCGCCAGCAGCCCGCGGAGCGATGAGCAGTTCTTC. It yields the protein CASSPRSDEQFF. This chain links TRBV5-1 with TRBJ2-1; no reliable D call. Germline loops: CDR1 SGHRS, CDR2 YFSETQ. Trimming stripped 4 bases from V and 8 bases from J, with 10 bases between. This CDR3 region has 12 residues.

This rearrangement joins TRBV7-2 to TRBJ2-7; 9 bases match TRBD1. The ends lost 0 bases at V and 3 bases at J; junction bases unmatched: 3. In germline, CDR1 is SGHTA, CDR2 FQGNSA. The CDR3 spans 15 residues. The CDR3 DNA is TGTGCCAGCAGCTTAGCGGGACAGGGCTTCTACGAGCAGTACTTC. The encoded protein is CASSLAGQGFYEQYF.

The chain uses TRBV7-8 and TRBJ1-2, with unresolved D. V lost 1 base to trimming and J lost 2 bases, with 8 bases between them. Germline CDR1 SGHVS, CDR2 FQNEAQ. This CDR3 has 14 residues. CDR3 sequence: CASSLESGNYGYTF. The CDR3 DNA is TGTGCCAGCAGCTTAGAGTCGGGAAACTATGGCTACACCTTC.

On this clone: Other DNA sequences in the same sample also yield this CDR3. The chain links TRBV27 to TRBJ1-2; D uncertain. The length of the CDR3 is 15 residues. Trimming left V 2 bases short and J 9 bases short, with 19 bases between. Germline CDR1 is MNHEY and CDR2 is SMNVEV (reference sequence). This CDR3 is CASSLIGTDFARYTF. CDR3 sequence (DNA): TGTGCCAGCAGTTTAATAGGAACTGACTTCGCGCGCTACACCTTC.

The rearrangement uses TRBV24-1 and TRBJ1-6; D unclear. Germline CDR1 reads KGHDR; CDR2 reads SFDVKD. The CDR3 runs to 22 residues. Trimming removed 7 bases from V and 0 bases from J, with 30 bases in between. Here the CDR3 reads CATRPPRDLTLNPGSYNSPLHF. The CDR3 DNA sequence: TGTGCCACCAGACCCCCCCGTGACTTGACTTTAAACCCCGGCTCCTATAATTCACCCCTCCACTTT.

The chain employs TRBV5-1 and TRBJ2-5; D remains unclear. The germline gives CDR1 SGHRS, CDR2 YFSETQ. Trimming shortened V by 0 bases and J by 5 bases, and 11 bases separated the two germline ends. The CDR3 loop spans 14 amino acids. As DNA, the CDR3 is TGCGCCAGCAGCTTGGGACTTACGGCGGAGACCCAGTACTTC. Its protein is CASSLGLTAETQYF.

CDR3: CASNFQGSNYGYTF. CDR3 nucleotides: TGCGCCAGCAACTTCCAGGGTTCTAACTATGGCTACACCTTC. The gene calls are TRBV5-1 and TRBJ1-2, with D perhaps matching TRBD1 (5 bases). Germline V gene lookup returns CDR1 SGHRS and CDR2 YFSETQ. Trimming pared 6 bases from V and 0 bases from J, leaving 12 bases between. This CDR3 comprises 14 residues.

The chain joins TRBV7-2 to TRBJ2-7, with 9 bases aligning to TRBD1. The CDR3 sequence is 13 residues long. Germline CDR1 SGHTA, CDR2 FQGNSA. Trimming removed 9 bases from V and 6 bases from J; junction bases left unmatched: 9. Here the CDR3 reads CASVWDRESEQYF. The CDR3, as DNA: TGTGCCAGTGTTTGGGACAGGGAAAGCGAGCAGTACTTC.

The chain recombines TRBV2 with TRBJ1-6; D remains unclear. The CDR3 has 16 residues. Looked up from germline, CDR1 is SNHLY and CDR2 is FYNNEI. Trimming took 4 bases from V and 0 from J, leaving 10 bases between them. Written as DNA, the CDR3 is TGTGCCAGCAGTGCCGAGATTTCCTCCTATAATTCACCCCTCCACTTT. This encodes CASSAEISSYNSPLHF.

This chain connects TRBV7-2 to TRBJ1-2; D perhaps matches TRBD1 (6 bases). The CDR3 is made up of 12 amino acids. Germline CDR1 is SGHTA and CDR2 is FQGNSA. The V end was cut by 4 bases, the J end by 8 bases, with 11 bases between. CDR3 sequence reads: CASSSQQGGYTF. The CDR3 DNA is TGTGCCAGCAGCTCCCAACAGGGAGGCTACACCTTC.

This clone appeared a few times. The J gene is TRBJ2-2, the V gene TRBV30; 7 positions match TRBD1. The length of the CDR3 is 19 residues. With 5 bases clipped from V and 5 bases from J, the junction kept 23 bases outside the gene matches. Per the germline V gene, CDR1 is GTSNPN and CDR2 is SVGIG (reference sequence). CDR3 bases: TGTGCCTGGGCGACCCAGTATAAACAGGGGATCGGGATGACCGGGGAGCTGTTTTTT. The encoded protein is CAWATQYKQGIGMTGELFF. Drawing the rest from reference TRBV30 and TRBJ2-2, the complete variable domain is SQTIHQWPATLVQPVGSPLSLECTVEGTSNPNLYWYRQAAGRGLQLLFYSVGIGQISSEVPQNLSASRPQDRQFILSSKKLLLSDSGFYLCAWATQYKQGIGMTGELFFGEGSRLTVL.

The chain combines TRBV7-9 with TRBJ1-1, with TRBD1 identical over 7 bases. The CDR3 loop spans 13 amino acids. Germline values: CDR1 SEHNR, CDR2 FQNEAQ (reference sequence). V dropped 5 bases and J dropped 3; count of bases not matched to a gene: 3. CDR3 protein: CASSATGDTEAFF. DNA for the CDR3: TGTGCCAGCAGCGCAACAGGGGACACTGAAGCTTTCTTT.

The chain combines TRBV21-1 with TRBJ1-5. TRBV21-1 is deemed a pseudogene. This CDR3 spans 16 amino acids. The CDR3 DNA reads TGTGCCAGCAGCATCGGGAGGCCTGGGGGCAATCAGCCCCAGCATTTT. Translated, it gives CASSIGRPGGNQPQHF.

V usage is TRBV19 and J usage is TRBJ1-2, with TRBD1 matching over 7 bases. Germline loops: CDR1 LNHDA, CDR2 SQIVND (reference sequence). The trim removed 5 bases at V and 6 bases at J, leaving 9 bases unmatched. The CDR3 totals 14 residues. The CDR3 DNA sequence: TGTGCCAGTAGTTCGCGACAGGGTATGGATGGCTACACCTTC. Translation: CASSSRQGMDGYTF.

V and J are TRBV5-1 and TRBJ2-2; TRBD1 is a possible D gene (6 bases). CDR1 and CDR2 from the germline V gene are SGHRS and YFSETQ. This CDR3 region has 16 residues. Trimming took off 4 bases at V and 1 base at J, with 14 bases between the two ends. Written as DNA, the CDR3 is TGCGCCAGCAGCGATGACCCGGGACAGAACACCGGGGAGCTGTTTTTT. This translates into CASSDDPGQNTGELFF.

V is TRBV7-9 and J is TRBJ2-2; 9 bases align to TRBD2. The CDR3 length is 15 residues. The trim removed 4 bases at V and 4 bases at J, leaving 4 bases unmatched. Germline V gene sequence: CDR1 SEHNR, CDR2 FQNEAQ (reference sequence). Here the CDR3 reads CASSSSGMGTGELFF. CDR3 coding DNA: TGTGCCAGCAGCTCTAGCGGGATGGGCACCGGGGAGCTGTTTTTT.

The rearrangement links TRBV11-2 to TRBJ2-3; 7 bases fit TRBD2. This CDR3 region has 15 residues. V dropped 2 bases and J dropped 6; count of bases not matched to a gene: 8. The germline CDR1 and CDR2 sequences are SGHAT and FQNNGV. The CDR3 DNA follows: TGTGCCAGCAGCTTAAGGTTGGGGAGGGAGGATACGCAGTATTTT. Amino acids: CASSLRLGREDTQYF.

The chain couples TRBV11-2 to TRBJ2-7; weak D call: TRBD2 (5 bases). CDR3 length equals 12 residues. Germline V gives CDR1 SGHAT, CDR2 FQNNGV. With 5 bases removed from V and 3 bases from J, the gap between germline ends came to 8 bases. CDR3 region: CASSPGLYEQYF. The CDR3 DNA sequence: TGTGCCAGCAGCCCAGGACTCTACGAGCAGTACTTC.

The CDR3 spells CASSPGRGEQFF. CDR3 coding DNA: TGTGCCAGCAGCCCCGGTCGGGGTGAGCAGTTCTTC. The rearrangement joins TRBV7-2 to TRBJ2-1; perhaps TRBD2 as D (5 bases). CDR3 length: 12 amino acids. Germline V gives CDR1 SGHTA, CDR2 FQGNSA. The V end lost 5 bases, the J end lost 9 bases, and 11 bases lay between the germline ends.

The chain has TRBV5-5 and TRBJ2-7; 13 positions match TRBD2. This CDR3 contains 17 residues. The V gene end was trimmed by 0 bases and the J gene end by 4 bases; junction bases not matched to a gene: 7. Germline V gene lookup returns CDR1 SGHKS and CDR2 YYEKEE (reference sequence). CDR3 bases: TGTGCCAGCAGCTTGGTATGGACTAGCGGGAGTTCTTACGAGCAGTACTTC. This encodes CASSLVWTSGSSYEQYF.

This chain joins TRBV24-1 and TRBJ2-1; D gene ambiguous. The V end lost 6 bases, the J end lost 8 bases, and 13 bases lay between the germline ends. The CDR3 has 13 amino acids. Germline CDR1 and CDR2: KGHDR and SFDVKD. CDR3 region: CATSRSNPDEQFF. DNA for the CDR3: TGTGCCACCAGTCGCTCTAATCCGGATGAGCAGTTCTTC.

The chain couples TRBV6-5 to TRBJ1-5; no firm D call. The CDR3 loop spans 14 amino acids. V lost 8 bases to trimming and J lost 4 bases, with 15 bases between them. The germline V gene encodes CDR1 MNHEY and CDR2 SVGAGI. CDR3 amino acids: CASARQAGNQPQHF. CDR3 sequence (DNA): TGTGCCAGCGCAAGGCAGGCGGGAAATCAGCCCCAGCATTTT.

This clone was seen a handful of times. The CDR3 is CASSFLQGDTGELFF. In nucleotides, the CDR3 is TGCGCCAGCAGCTTCCTACAGGGCGACACCGGGGAGCTGTTTTTT. The chain links TRBV5-1 to TRBJ2-2, with a possible D match to TRBD1 (6 bases). The V end lost 2 bases, the J end lost 3 bases, and 11 bases lay between the germline ends. Germline-derived CDR1 and CDR2 are SGHRS and YFSETQ. The CDR3 runs 15 residues. The whole variable domain, filled in from reference TRBV5-1 and TRBJ2-2, reads KAGVTQTPRYLIKTRGQQVTLSCSPISGHRSVSWYQQTPGQGLQFLFEYFSETQRNKGNFPGRFSGRQFSNSRSEMNVSTLELGDSALYLCASSFLQGDTGELFFGEGSRLTVL.